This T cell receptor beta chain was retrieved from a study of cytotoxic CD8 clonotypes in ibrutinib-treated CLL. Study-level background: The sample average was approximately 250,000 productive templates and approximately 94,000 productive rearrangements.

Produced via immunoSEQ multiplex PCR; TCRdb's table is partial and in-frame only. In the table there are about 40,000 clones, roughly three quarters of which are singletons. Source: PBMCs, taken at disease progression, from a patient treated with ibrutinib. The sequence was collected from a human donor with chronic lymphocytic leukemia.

DNA of the CDR3: TGTGCCATCAGTCAGACAGATAGCAATCAGCCCCAGCATTTT. As protein: CAISQTDSNQPQHF. The chain couples TRBV10-3 to TRBJ1-5; D possibly corresponds to TRBD1 (5 bases). The V and J ends lost 5 bases and 0 bases respectively, with 8 bases between them. The CDR3 sequence is 14 residues long. Germline CDR1 is ENHRY and CDR2 is SYGVKD.